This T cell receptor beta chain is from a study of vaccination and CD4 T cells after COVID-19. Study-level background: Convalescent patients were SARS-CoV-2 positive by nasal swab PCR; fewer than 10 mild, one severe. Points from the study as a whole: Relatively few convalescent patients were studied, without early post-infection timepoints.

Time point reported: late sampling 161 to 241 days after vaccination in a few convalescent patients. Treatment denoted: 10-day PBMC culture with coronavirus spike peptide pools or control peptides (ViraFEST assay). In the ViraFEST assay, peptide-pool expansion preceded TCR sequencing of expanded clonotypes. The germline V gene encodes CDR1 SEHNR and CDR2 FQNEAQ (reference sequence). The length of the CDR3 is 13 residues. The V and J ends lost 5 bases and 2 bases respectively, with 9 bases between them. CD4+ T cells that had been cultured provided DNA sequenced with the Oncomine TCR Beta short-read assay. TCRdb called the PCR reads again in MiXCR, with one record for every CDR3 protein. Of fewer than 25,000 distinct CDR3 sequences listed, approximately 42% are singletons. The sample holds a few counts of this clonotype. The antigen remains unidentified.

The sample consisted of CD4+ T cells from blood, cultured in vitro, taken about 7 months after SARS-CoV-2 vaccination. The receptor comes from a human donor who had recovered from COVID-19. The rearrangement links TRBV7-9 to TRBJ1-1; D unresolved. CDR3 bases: TGTGCCAGCAGCCCAGAGGCTAACACTGAAGCTTTCTTT. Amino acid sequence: CASSPEANTEAFF.